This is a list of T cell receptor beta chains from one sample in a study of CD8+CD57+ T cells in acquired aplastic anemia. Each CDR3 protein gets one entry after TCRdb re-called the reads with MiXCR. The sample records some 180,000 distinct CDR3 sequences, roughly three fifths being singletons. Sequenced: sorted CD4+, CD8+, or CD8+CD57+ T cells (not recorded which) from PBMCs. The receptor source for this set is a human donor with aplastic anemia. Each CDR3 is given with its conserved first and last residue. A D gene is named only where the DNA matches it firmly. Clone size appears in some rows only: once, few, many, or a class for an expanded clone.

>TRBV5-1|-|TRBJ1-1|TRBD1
TGCGCCAGCAGCTTGGCAGACAGGGACTACGAAGCTTTCTTT
CASSLADRDYEAFF
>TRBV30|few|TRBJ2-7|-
TGTGCCTGGAGTGCCTGGGACTCCGAGCAGTACTTC
CAWSAWDSEQYF
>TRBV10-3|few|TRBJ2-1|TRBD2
TGTGCCATCAGAGGACTAGCTATTGAGCAGTTCTTC
CAIRGLAIEQFF
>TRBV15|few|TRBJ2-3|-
TGTGCCACCAGCAGAGTGCCGGCAGATACGCAGTATTTT
CATSRVPADTQYF
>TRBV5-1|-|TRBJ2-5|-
TGCGCACTAGCCCCCGGGGTCGGTACCCAGTACTTC
CALAPGVGTQYF
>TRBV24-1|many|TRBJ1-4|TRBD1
TGTGCCACCAGTGATTTGACGTCGGGACAGGGCTCCTGTTTTTTT
CATSDLTSGQGSCFF
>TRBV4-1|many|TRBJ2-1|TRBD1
TGCGCCAGCAGCCCAACAGGGGGCAATGAGCAGTTCTTC
CASSPTGGNEQFF
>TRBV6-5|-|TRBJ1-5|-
TGTGCCAGCAGTTTGGACAGTACCAATCAGCCCCAGCATTTT
CASSLDSTNQPQHF
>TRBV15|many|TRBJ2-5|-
TGTGCCACCAGCGGTAGAGGGGCCGGAGAGACCCAGTACTTC
CATSGRGAGETQYF
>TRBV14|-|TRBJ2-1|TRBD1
TGTGCCAGCAGCTCCCTCGGACAGGGGGCGCATAGCGAGCAGTTCTTC
CASSSLGQGAHSEQFF
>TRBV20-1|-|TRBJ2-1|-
TGCAGTGCTAGAGAAGGGCTCGCAGATTACAATGAGCAGTTCTTC
CSAREGLADYNEQFF
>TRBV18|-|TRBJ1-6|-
TGTGCCAGCTCACCTACACCGGTTCGCAGTCGCCCAGATTCACCCCTCCACTTT
CASSPTPVRSRPDSPLHF
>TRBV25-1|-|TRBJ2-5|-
TGTGCCAGCAAGTCTCCCCCAGGGGTTACCGACGAGACCCAGTACTTC
CASKSPPGVTDETQYF
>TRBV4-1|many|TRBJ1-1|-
TGCGCCAGCAGCCAGTCAGGACAGATGGACACTGAAGCTTTCTTT
CASSQSGQMDTEAFF
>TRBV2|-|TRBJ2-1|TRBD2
TGTGCCAGCAGTCCTAGGACTAGCGGGAAATACAATGAGCAGTTCTTC
CASSPRTSGKYNEQFF
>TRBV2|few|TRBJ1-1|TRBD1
TGTGCCAGCAGGGGGGACAGAACTGAAGCTTTCTTT
CASRGDRTEAFF
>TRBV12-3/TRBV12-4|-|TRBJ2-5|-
TGTGCTAGTGGTCGTACAGGGCTCCGAGAGACCCAGTACTTC
CASGRTGLRETQYF
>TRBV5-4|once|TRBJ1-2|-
TGTGCCAGCAGCGTGGGGGCCAGCAGAAACTATGGCTACACCTTC
CASSVGASRNYGYTF
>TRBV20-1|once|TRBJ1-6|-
TGCAGTGCCCGGGGGGGAGATAATTCACCCCTCCACTTT
CSARGGDNSPLHF
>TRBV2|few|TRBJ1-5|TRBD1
TGTGCCAGCAGTGGGACAGGGGGAAACCAGCCCCAGCATTTT
CASSGTGGNQPQHF
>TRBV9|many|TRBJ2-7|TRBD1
TGTGCCAGCAGCGTGACAGGGGGGAACGAGCAGTACTTC
CASSVTGGNEQYF
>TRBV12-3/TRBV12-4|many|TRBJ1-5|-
TGTGCCAGCAGTCAGGGGAGCAATCAGCCCCAGCATTTT
CASSQGSNQPQHF
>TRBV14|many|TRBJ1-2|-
TGTGCCAGCAGCCAAGATCTAGCCCCACCGGATGGCTACACCTTC
CASSQDLAPPDGYTF
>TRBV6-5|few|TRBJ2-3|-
TGTGCCAGCAGCCAAGTTTTTAGGGGCGAAGAGACAGATACGCAGTATTTT
CASSQVFRGEETDTQYF
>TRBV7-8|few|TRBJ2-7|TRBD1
TGTGCCACTCGGACAGGGGGCTACGAGCAGTACTTC
CATRTGGYEQYF
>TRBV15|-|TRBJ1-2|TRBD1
TGTGCCACCAGGGATACAGGGGGCCTTAGTGGCTACACCTTC
CATRDTGGLSGYTF
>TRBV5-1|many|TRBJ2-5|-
TGCGCCAGCCCACCTGTAGGGCGCTGGGGGGAGACCCAGTACTTC
CASPPVGRWGETQYF
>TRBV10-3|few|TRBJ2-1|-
TGTGCCATCAAACCGGACCAAGCCTACAATGAGCAGTTCTTC
CAIKPDQAYNEQFF
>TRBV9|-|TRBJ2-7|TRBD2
TGCGCCAGCAGCCGACTCCTTGCCAGCGGGAGGATGTACGAGCAGTACTTC
CASSRLLASGRMYEQYF
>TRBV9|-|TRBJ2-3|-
TGTGCCAGCAGCGTAGTGGCAGGGCACACAGATACGCAGTATTTT
CASSVVAGHTDTQYF